Listed below are T cell receptor beta chains from one sample, sequenced in a study of spatial heterogeneity in lung cancer. MiXCR, run by TCRdb on the 5' RACE reads, gives a single entry per CDR3 protein. The table has about 5,000 distinct CDR3 sequences, under 3.5% seen once. The source was normal lung tissue next to the tumor, collected at surgery. These receptors all stem from a male donor with early-stage non-small cell lung cancer. CDR3s include the opening cysteine and the closing phenylalanine or tryptophan. A D gene is named only where the DNA matches it firmly. A row's size may be missing; if present it is once, few, many or a size class.

d_call: .
v_call: TRBV4-1
clone_size: medium-sized
j_call: TRBJ1-1
cdr3_aa: CASSLPGIGAEAFF
cdr3_nt: TGCGCCAGCAGCCTACCAGGGATAGGCGCTGAAGCTTTCTTT

d_call: TRBD1
v_call: TRBV15
clone_size: medium-sized
j_call: TRBJ1-1
cdr3_aa: CATKQGAGAEAFF
cdr3_nt: TGTGCCACCAAACAGGGGGCAGGAGCTGAAGCTTTCTTT

d_call: TRBD2
v_call: TRBV5-1
clone_size: medium-sized
j_call: TRBJ2-1
cdr3_aa: CASSLTSGSGNEQFF
cdr3_nt: TGCGCCAGCAGCTTGACTAGCGGGAGTGGGAATGAGCAGTTCTTC

d_call: .
v_call: TRBV27
clone_size: many
j_call: TRBJ1-6
cdr3_aa: CASSLSLDGLNSPLHF
cdr3_nt: TGTGCCAGCAGTTTATCGTTAGACGGACTTAATTCACCCCTCCACTTT

d_call: .
v_call: TRBV19
clone_size: .
j_call: TRBJ2-5
cdr3_aa: CASSTGAQRGVTQYF
cdr3_nt: TGTGCCAGTAGTACCGGGGCCCAACGGGGAGTGACCCAGTACTTC

d_call: .
v_call: TRBV10-3
clone_size: many
j_call: TRBJ1-1
cdr3_aa: CAISDPRLGADATEAFF
cdr3_nt: TGTGCCATCAGTGACCCACGGTTGGGGGCCGATGCCACTGAAGCTTTCTTT

d_call: .
v_call: TRBV29-1
clone_size: medium-sized
j_call: TRBJ1-1
cdr3_aa: CSVSGRNTEAFF
cdr3_nt: TGCAGCGTTTCGGGCCGGAACACTGAAGCTTTCTTT

d_call: .
v_call: TRBV11-1
clone_size: many
j_call: TRBJ2-2
cdr3_aa: CASSLPRGGELFF
cdr3_nt: TGTGCCAGCAGCCTCCCGCGAGGCGGGGAGCTGTTTTTT

d_call: TRBD1
v_call: TRBV20-1
clone_size: many
j_call: TRBJ2-7
cdr3_aa: CSARQTGGGYEQYF
cdr3_nt: TGCAGTGCTAGACAGACAGGGGGCGGGTACGAGCAGTACTTC

d_call: .
v_call: TRBV7-8
clone_size: many
j_call: TRBJ2-1
cdr3_aa: CASSFRTHSDEQFF
cdr3_nt: TGTGCCAGCAGCTTCAGGACACATAGCGATGAGCAGTTCTTC

d_call: .
v_call: TRBV18
clone_size: many
j_call: TRBJ1-5
cdr3_aa: CASSSRGGSSNQPQHF
cdr3_nt: TGTGCCAGCTCCTCAAGGGGGGGTTCGAGCAATCAGCCCCAGCATTTT

d_call: .
v_call: TRBV7-2
clone_size: many
j_call: TRBJ2-3
cdr3_aa: CASSFPPEGPTDTQYF
cdr3_nt: TGTGCCAGCAGCTTTCCCCCCGAGGGGCCCACAGATACGCAGTATTTT

d_call: .
v_call: TRBV30
clone_size: many
j_call: TRBJ1-2
cdr3_aa: CAWRIGYGYTF
cdr3_nt: TGTGCCTGGAGAATAGGATATGGCTACACCTTC

d_call: .
v_call: TRBV5-1
clone_size: large
j_call: TRBJ1-2
cdr3_aa: CASSRGSADYGYTF
cdr3_nt: TGCGCCAGCAGTAGAGGGTCTGCCGACTATGGCTACACCTTC

d_call: TRBD1
v_call: TRBV27
clone_size: many
j_call: TRBJ1-1
cdr3_aa: CASSLDTGVETEAFF
cdr3_nt: TGTGCCAGCAGTTTAGATACAGGGGTGGAGACTGAAGCTTTCTTT

d_call: TRBD1
v_call: TRBV20-1
clone_size: medium-sized
j_call: TRBJ1-1
cdr3_aa: CSARRGQRNTEAFF
cdr3_nt: TGCAGTGCTAGAAGGGGACAGAGGAACACTGAAGCTTTCTTT

d_call: .
v_call: TRBV5-6
clone_size: medium-sized
j_call: TRBJ2-7
cdr3_aa: CASSSLGPVYEQYF
cdr3_nt: TGTGCCAGCAGCTCCCTGGGGCCTGTCTACGAGCAGTACTTC

d_call: .
v_call: TRBV4-1
clone_size: medium-sized
j_call: TRBJ2-7
cdr3_aa: CASSQGPGNYEQYF
cdr3_nt: TGCGCCAGCAGCCAAGGGCCGGGAAACTACGAGCAGTACTTC

d_call: TRBD2
v_call: TRBV5-1
clone_size: medium-sized
j_call: TRBJ2-1
cdr3_aa: CASSLEGTSGQFF
cdr3_nt: TGCGCCAGCAGCTTGGAGGGAACTAGCGGGCAGTTCTTC

d_call: .
v_call: TRBV18
clone_size: many
j_call: TRBJ1-1
cdr3_aa: CASSPIKGGTEAFF
cdr3_nt: TGTGCCAGCTCCCCGATTAAGGGGGGGACTGAAGCTTTCTTT

d_call: TRBD2
v_call: TRBV5-1
clone_size: medium-sized
j_call: TRBJ2-3
cdr3_aa: CASSPEASGGPTDTQYF
cdr3_nt: TGCGCCAGCAGCCCCGAGGCTAGCGGGGGGCCCACAGATACGCAGTATTTT

d_call: .
v_call: TRBV4-3
clone_size: medium-sized
j_call: TRBJ1-6
cdr3_aa: CASSQDPYNSPLHF
cdr3_nt: TGCGCCAGCAGCCAAGACCCCTATAATTCACCCCTCCACTTT

d_call: TRBD2
v_call: TRBV2
clone_size: many
j_call: TRBJ2-5
cdr3_aa: CASSKTSGRTETQYF
cdr3_nt: TGTGCCAGCAGTAAGACTAGCGGGAGAACAGAGACCCAGTACTTC

d_call: .
v_call: TRBV6-6
clone_size: large
j_call: TRBJ2-3
cdr3_aa: CASRATGLGNTQYF
cdr3_nt: TGTGCCAGCAGGGCCACGGGCCTCGGGAATACGCAGTATTTT

d_call: TRBD1
v_call: TRBV7-2
clone_size: many
j_call: TRBJ2-1
cdr3_aa: CASSLEGTALHNEQFF
cdr3_nt: TGTGCCAGCAGCTTAGAAGGGACAGCCCTTCACAATGAGCAGTTCTTC

d_call: .
v_call: TRBV13
clone_size: medium-sized
j_call: TRBJ2-7
cdr3_aa: CASSLSSNSYEQYF
cdr3_nt: TGTGCCAGCAGCTTATCTTCTAACTCCTACGAGCAGTACTTC